This T cell receptor (beta chain) was recorded in a study of PD-1 blockade in classical Hodgkin lymphoma. The protocol was immunoSEQ multiplex PCR, while the TCRdb copy is restricted to in-frame clones and leaves out a portion. The sample consists of around 27,000 clones, more than 75% of them appearing once. Relapse was seen in all patients after autologous stem cell transplantation, and brentuximab vedotin exposure was variable. CDR3 size: 15 residues. The ends lost 0 bases at V and 5 bases at J; junction bases unmatched: 5. CDR1 is MGHRA and CDR2 is YSYEKL in the germline V gene. Here the sequenced sample was peripheral blood mononuclear cells (PBMCs), taken before the second cycle of nivolumab. The chain uses TRBV4-1 and TRBJ2-5; 8 bases agree with TRBD2. This clonotype was sampled from a human donor with classical Hodgkin lymphoma. CDR3 DNA: TGCGCCAGCAGCCAAGATGGGACTAGTATGGAGACCCAGTACTTC. This codes for CASSQDGTSMETQYF.